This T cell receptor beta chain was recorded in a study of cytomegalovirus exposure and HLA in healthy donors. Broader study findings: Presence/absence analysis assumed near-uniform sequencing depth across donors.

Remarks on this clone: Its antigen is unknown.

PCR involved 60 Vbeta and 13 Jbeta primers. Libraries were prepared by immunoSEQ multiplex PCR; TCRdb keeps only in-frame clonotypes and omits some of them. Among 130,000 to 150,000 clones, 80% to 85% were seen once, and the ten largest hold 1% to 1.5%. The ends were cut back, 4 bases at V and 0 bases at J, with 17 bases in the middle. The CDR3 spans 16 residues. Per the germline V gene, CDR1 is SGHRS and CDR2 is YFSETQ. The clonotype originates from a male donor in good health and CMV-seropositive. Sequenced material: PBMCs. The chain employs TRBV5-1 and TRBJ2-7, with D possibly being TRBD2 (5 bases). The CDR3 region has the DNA TGCGCCAGCAGCCCGAGCGGAGCCCCCGTCTCCTACGAGCAGTACTTC. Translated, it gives CASSPSGAPVSYEQYF. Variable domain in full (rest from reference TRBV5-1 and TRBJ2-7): KAGVTQTPRYLIKTRGQQVTLSCSPISGHRSVSWYQQTPGQGLQFLFEYFSETQRNKGNFPGRFSGRQFSNSRSEMNVSTLELGDSALYLCASSPSGAPVSYEQYFGPGTRLTVT.